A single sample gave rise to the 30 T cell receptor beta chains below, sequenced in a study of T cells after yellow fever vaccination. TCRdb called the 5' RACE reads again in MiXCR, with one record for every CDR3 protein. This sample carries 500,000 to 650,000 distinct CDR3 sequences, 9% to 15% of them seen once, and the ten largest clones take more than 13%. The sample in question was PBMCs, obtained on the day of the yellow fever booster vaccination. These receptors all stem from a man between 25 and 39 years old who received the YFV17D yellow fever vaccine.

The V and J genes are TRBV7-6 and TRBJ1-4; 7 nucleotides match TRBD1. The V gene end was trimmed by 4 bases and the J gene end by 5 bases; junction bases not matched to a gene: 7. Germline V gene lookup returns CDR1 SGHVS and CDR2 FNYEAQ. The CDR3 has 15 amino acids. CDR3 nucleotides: TGTGCCAGCAGCTCAGGGGACAGACTAAATGAAAAACTGTTTTTT. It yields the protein CASSSGDRLNEKLFF.

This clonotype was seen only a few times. The CDR3 reads CAWSRTVSDGYTF. The DNA for the CDR3 is TGTGCCTGGAGCAGGACAGTTTCTGATGGCTACACCTTC. The chain employs TRBV30 and TRBJ1-2; tentatively, D is TRBD1 (6 bases). Germline V gives CDR1 GTSNPN, CDR2 SVGIG (reference sequence). The CDR3 is 13 amino acids. V lost 3 bases and J 6 bases, leaving 14 bases between the germline ends.

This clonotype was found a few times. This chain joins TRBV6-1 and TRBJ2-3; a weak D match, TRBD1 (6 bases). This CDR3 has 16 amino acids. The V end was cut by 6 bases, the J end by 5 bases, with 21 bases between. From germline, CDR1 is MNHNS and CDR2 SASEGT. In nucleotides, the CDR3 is TGTGCCAGCAGAGACACAGGGACGCCCGGACTAGATACGCAGTATTTT. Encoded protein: CASRDTGTPGLDTQYF.

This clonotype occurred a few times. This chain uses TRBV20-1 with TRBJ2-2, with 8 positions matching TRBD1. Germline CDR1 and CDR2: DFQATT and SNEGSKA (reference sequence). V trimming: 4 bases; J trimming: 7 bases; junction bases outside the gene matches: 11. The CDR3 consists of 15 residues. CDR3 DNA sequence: TGCAGTGCTATTGATCCCCAACAGGGGGTCGGGGAGCTGTTTTTT. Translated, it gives CSAIDPQQGVGELFF.

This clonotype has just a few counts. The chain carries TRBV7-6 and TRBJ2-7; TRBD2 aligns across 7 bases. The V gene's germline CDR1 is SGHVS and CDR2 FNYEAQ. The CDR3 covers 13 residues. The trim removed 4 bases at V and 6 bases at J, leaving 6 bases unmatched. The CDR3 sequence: CASSYRLASEQYF. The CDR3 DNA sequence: TGTGCCAGCAGCTACAGACTAGCAAGCGAGCAGTACTTC.

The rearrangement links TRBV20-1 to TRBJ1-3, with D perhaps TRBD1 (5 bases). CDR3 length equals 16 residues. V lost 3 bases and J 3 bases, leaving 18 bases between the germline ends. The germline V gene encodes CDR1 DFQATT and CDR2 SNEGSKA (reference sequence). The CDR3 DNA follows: TGCAGTGCTAGCTACAGGAGCGCCTCGGGTGGAAACACCATATATTTT. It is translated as CSASYRSASGGNTIYF.

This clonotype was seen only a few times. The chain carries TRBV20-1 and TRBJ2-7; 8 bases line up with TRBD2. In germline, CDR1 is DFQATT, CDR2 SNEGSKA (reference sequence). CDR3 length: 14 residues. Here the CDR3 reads CRVAGAGGSYEQYF. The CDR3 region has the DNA TGCAGAGTCGCCGGGGCGGGAGGCTCCTACGAGCAGTACTTC.

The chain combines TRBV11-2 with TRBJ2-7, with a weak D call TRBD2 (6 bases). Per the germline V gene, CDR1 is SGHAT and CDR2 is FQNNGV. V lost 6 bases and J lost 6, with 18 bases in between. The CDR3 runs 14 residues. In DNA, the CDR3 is TGTGCCAGCAGGATCCCCGGGACTTCTCCCGAGCAGTACTTC. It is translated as CASRIPGTSPEQYF.

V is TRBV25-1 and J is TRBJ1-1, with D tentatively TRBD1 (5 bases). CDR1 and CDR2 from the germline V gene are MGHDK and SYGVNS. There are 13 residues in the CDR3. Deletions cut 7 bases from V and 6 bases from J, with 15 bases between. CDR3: CASTRIGVAEAFF. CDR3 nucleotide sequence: TGTGCCAGCACCAGAATAGGGGTGGCTGAAGCTTTCTTT.

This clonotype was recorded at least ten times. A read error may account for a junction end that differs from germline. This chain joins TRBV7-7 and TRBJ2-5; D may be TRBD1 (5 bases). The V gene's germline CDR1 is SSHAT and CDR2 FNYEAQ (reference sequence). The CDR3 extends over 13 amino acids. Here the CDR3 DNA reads TGTGCTAGCAGCTCCGACAGACAAGAGACCCAGTACTTC. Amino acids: CASSSDRQETQYF.

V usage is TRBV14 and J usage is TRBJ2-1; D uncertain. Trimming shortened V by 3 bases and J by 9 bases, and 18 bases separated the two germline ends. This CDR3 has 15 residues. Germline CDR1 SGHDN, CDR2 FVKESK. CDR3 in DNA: TGTGCCAGCAGCCAGTCAGGACGACCTTACGGTGAGCAGTTCTTC. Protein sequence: CASSQSGRPYGEQFF.

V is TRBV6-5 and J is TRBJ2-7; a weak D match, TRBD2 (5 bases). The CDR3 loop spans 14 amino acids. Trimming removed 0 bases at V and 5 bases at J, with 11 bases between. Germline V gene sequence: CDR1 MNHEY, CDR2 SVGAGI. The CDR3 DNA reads TGTGCCAGCAGTTACTCGACGGGGTTCGACGAGCAGTACTTC. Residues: CASSYSTGFDEQYF.

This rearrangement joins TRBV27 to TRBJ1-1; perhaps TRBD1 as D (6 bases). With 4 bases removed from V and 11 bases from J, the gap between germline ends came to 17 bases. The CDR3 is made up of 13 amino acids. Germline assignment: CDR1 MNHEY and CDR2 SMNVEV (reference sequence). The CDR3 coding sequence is TGTGCCAGCAGTTCCGCGACAGGACCCCGGGCTTTCTTT. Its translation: CASSSATGPRAFF.

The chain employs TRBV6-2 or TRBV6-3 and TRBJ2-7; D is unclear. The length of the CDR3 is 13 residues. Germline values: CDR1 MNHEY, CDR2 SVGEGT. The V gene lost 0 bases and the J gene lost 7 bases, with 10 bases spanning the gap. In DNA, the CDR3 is TGTGCCAGCAGTTACTCTTGGCGGTCGGAGCAGTACTTC. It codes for CASSYSWRSEQYF.

The CDR3 reads CATRPVKSGNTDTQYF. The CDR3 DNA sequence: TGCGCCACCAGACCCGTTAAGTCCGGTAACACAGATACGCAGTATTTT. V and J are TRBV5-1 and TRBJ2-3, with unresolved D. The CDR3 extends over 16 amino acids. V lost 9 bases to trimming and J lost 2 bases, with 22 bases between them. CDR1 and CDR2 from the germline V gene are SGHRS and YFSETQ. The entire variable domain, with the rest obtained from reference TRBV5-1 and TRBJ2-3, is as follows: KAGVTQTPRYLIKTRGQQVTLSCSPISGHRSVSWYQQTPGQGLQFLFEYFSETQRNKGNFPGRFSGRQFSNSRSEMNVSTLELGDSALYLCATRPVKSGNTDTQYFGPGTRLTVL.

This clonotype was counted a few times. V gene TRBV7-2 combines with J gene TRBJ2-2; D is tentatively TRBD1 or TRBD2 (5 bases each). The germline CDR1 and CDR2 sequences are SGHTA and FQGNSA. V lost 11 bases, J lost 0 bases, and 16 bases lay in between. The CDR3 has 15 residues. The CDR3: CAARGRNANTGELFF. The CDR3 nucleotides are TGTGCCGCCCGGGGACGGAACGCGAACACCGGGGAGCTGTTTTTT.

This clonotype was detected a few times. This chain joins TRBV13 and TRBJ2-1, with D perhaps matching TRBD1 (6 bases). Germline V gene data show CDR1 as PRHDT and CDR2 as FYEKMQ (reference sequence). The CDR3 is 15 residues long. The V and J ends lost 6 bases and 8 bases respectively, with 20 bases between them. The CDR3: CASSRTRGSPYEQFF. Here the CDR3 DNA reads TGTGCCAGCAGTCGAACTAGGGGGAGTCCCTATGAGCAGTTCTTC.

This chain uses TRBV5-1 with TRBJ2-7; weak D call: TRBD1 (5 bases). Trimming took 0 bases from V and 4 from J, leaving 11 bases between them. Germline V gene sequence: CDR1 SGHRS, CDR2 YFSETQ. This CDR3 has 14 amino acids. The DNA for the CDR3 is TGCGCCAGCAGCTTGGCCGGCAGGGTGTACGAGCAGTACTTC. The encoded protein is CASSLAGRVYEQYF.

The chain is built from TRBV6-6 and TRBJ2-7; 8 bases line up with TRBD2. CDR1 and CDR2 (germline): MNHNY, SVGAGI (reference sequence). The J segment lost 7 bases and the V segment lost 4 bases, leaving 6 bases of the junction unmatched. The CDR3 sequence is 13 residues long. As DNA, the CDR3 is TGTGCCAGCAGTTCGGGGACTAGTAAAGAGCAGTACTTC. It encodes CASSSGTSKEQYF.

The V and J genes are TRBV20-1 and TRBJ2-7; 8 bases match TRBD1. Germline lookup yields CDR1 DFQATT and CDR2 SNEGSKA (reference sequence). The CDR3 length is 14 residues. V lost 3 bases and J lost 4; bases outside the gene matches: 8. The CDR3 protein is CSARHPGQEYEQYF. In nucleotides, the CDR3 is TGCAGTGCTAGGCATCCGGGACAGGAGTACGAGCAGTACTTC.

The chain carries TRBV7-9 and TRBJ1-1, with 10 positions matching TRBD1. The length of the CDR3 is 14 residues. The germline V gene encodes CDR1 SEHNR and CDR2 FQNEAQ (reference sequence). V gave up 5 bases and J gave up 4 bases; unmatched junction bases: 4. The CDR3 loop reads CASSGGQGITEAFF. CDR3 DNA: TGTGCCAGCAGCGGGGGACAGGGGATCACTGAAGCTTTCTTT.

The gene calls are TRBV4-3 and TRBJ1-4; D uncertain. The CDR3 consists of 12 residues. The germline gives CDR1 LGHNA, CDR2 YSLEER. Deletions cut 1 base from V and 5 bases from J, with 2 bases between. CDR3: CASSQANEKLFF. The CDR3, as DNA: TGCGCCAGCAGCCAAGCCAATGAAAAACTGTTTTTT.

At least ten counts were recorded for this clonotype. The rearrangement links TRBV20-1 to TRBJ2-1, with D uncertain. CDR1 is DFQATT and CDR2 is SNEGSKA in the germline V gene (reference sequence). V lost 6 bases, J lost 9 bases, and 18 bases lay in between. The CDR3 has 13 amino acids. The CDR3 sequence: CSAASLPYGEQFF. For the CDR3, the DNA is TGCAGTGCCGCCTCATTACCTTACGGTGAGCAGTTCTTC.

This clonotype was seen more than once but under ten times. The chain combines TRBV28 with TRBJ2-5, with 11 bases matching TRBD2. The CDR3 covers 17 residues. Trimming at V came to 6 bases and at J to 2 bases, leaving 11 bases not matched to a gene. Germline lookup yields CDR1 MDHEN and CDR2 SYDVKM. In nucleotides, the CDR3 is TGTGCCAGCAGCCCTCCTAGACTAGCGGGATCTCAAGAGACCCAGTACTTC. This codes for CASSPPRLAGSQETQYF.

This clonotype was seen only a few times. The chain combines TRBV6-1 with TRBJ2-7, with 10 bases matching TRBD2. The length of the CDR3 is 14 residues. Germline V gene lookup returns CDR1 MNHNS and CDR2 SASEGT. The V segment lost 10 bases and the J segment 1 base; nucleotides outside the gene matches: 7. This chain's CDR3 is CATTPSGGSYEQYF. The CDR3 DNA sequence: TGTGCCACCACCCCTAGCGGGGGATCCTACGAGCAGTACTTC.

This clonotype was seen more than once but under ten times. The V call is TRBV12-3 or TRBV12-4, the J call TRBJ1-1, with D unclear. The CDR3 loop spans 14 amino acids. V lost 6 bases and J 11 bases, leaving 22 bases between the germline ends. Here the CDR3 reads CASSSQRQPGNAFF. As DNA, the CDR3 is TGTGCCAGCAGCTCCCAAAGACAACCCGGGAACGCTTTCTTT.

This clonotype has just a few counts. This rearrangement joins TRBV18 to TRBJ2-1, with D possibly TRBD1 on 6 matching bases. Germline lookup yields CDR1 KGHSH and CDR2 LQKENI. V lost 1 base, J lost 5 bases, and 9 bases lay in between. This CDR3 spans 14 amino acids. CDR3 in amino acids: CASSPQRTDNEQFF. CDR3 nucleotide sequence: TGTGCCAGCTCACCACAGAGGACAGACAATGAGCAGTTCTTC.

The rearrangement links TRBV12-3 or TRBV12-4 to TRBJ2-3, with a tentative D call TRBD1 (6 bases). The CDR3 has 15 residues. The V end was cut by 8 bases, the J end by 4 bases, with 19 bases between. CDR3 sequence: CASRSWGQESDTQYF. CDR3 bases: TGTGCCAGCCGATCTTGGGGGCAGGAGTCAGATACGCAGTATTTT.

The CDR3 protein is CASSEFYRGHDYGYTF. The DNA for the CDR3 is TGTGCCAGCAGTGAATTTTATCGGGGACACGACTATGGCTACACCTTC. V gene TRBV6-1 combines with J gene TRBJ1-2; possibly TRBD1 for D (6 bases). The V end lost 2 bases, the J end lost 3 bases, and 16 bases lay between the germline ends. This CDR3 contains 16 residues. The germline gives CDR1 MNHNS, CDR2 SASEGT.

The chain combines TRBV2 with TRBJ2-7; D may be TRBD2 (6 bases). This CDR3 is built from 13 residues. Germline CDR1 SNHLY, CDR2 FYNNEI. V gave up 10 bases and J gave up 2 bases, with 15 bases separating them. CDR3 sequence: CATKRDSPYEQYF. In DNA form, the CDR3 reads TGTGCCACCAAACGGGACTCTCCCTACGAGCAGTACTTC.